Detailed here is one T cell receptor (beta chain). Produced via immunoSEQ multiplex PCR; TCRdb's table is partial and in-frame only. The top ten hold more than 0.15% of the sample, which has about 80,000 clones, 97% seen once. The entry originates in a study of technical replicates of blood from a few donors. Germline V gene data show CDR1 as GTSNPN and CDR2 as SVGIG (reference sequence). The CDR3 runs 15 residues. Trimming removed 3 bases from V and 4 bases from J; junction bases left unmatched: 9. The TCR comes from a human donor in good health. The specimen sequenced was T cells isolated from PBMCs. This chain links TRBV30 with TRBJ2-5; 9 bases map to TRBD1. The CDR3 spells CAWREGQGMRETQYF. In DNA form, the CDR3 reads TGTGCCTGGAGAGAGGGACAGGGTATGCGAGAGACCCAGTACTTC. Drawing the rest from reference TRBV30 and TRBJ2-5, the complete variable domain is SQTIHQWPATLVQPVGSPLSLECTVEGTSNPNLYWYRQAAGRGLQLLFYSVGIGQISSEVPQNLSASRPQDRQFILSSKKLLLSDSGFYLCAWREGQGMRETQYFGPGTRLLVL.